This passage covers 15 T cell receptor beta chains from one sample sequenced in a study of control samples from healthy donors and cancer patients. Repertoires were generated with immunoSEQ multiplex PCR, while TCRdb's copy carries only in-frame clones and drops some. The sample holds under 150,000 clones; roughly nine tenths are singletons and the top ten take around 1.1%. The sample taken for sequencing was PBMCs. These receptor sequences come from a woman in her fifties or sixties with colorectal cancer.

The rearrangement links TRBV5-1 to TRBJ2-5; 12 bases align to TRBD2. The CDR3 covers 16 residues. CDR1 and CDR2 from the germline V gene are SGHRS and YFSETQ. The V gene end was trimmed by 4 bases and the J gene end by 1 base; junction bases not matched to a gene: 5. The CDR3 reads CASSAGLAGTQETQYF. The CDR3 coding sequence is TGCGCCAGCAGCGCAGGACTAGCGGGGACCCAAGAGACCCAGTACTTC. Full variable domain (remainder filled in from reference TRBV5-1 and TRBJ2-5): KAGVTQTPRYLIKTRGQQVTLSCSPISGHRSVSWYQQTPGQGLQFLFEYFSETQRNKGNFPGRFSGRQFSNSRSEMNVSTLELGDSALYLCASSAGLAGTQETQYFGPGTRLLVL.

The V gene is TRBV7-2, the J gene TRBJ2-1, with 7 nucleotides matching TRBD1. Germline V gene data show CDR1 as SGHTA and CDR2 as FQGNSA. Trimming at V came to 0 bases and at J to 14 bases, leaving 10 bases not matched to a gene. The CDR3 has 14 residues. Here the CDR3 reads CASSLAHIQGREFF. CDR3 coding DNA: TGTGCCAGCAGCTTAGCTCACATACAGGGGCGAGAGTTCTTC.

This chain connects TRBV30 to TRBJ1-2; no clear D. The V gene lost 2 bases and the J gene lost 7 bases, with 8 bases spanning the gap. The V gene's germline CDR1 is GTSNPN and CDR2 SVGIG (reference sequence). The CDR3 length is 11 residues. For the CDR3, the DNA is TGTGCCTGGAGTAAGGGTCGTGGCTACACCTTC. Translated: CAWSKGRGYTF.

A remark on this clone: The sample contains more than one DNA sequence encoding this CDR3. This chain links TRBV24-1 with TRBJ1-2; D unclear. The V gene lost 3 bases and the J gene lost 4 bases, with 5 bases spanning the gap. CDR3 length: 12 amino acids. Germline lookup yields CDR1 KGHDR and CDR2 SFDVKD. The CDR3 region is CATSDPGYGYTF. The DNA for the CDR3 is TGTGCCACCAGTGATCCGGGCTATGGCTACACCTTC.

The gene calls are TRBV15 and TRBJ2-3; TRBD2 is a possible D gene (6 bases). The germline V and J ends were trimmed by 1 base and 2 bases, with 16 bases remaining between them. Germline values: CDR1 LNHNV, CDR2 YYDKDF (reference sequence). There are 17 residues in the CDR3. CDR3 DNA: TGTGCCACCAGCAGAGGGGATCCGGGACTCTACACAGATACGCAGTATTTT. Protein sequence: CATSRGDPGLYTDTQYF.

The chain recombines TRBV6-2 or TRBV6-3 with TRBJ2-1, with 12 nucleotides matching TRBD2. CDR1 is MNHEY, CDR2 SVGEGT, per germline. This CDR3 has 16 amino acids. V dropped 0 bases and J dropped 4; count of bases not matched to a gene: 1. The CDR3 DNA follows: TGTGCCAGCAGTTACTCGACTAGCGGGGGATACAATGAGCAGTTCTTC. The encoded protein is CASSYSTSGGYNEQFF.

V and J are TRBV7-9 and TRBJ2-5; D unclear. CDR3 size: 13 residues. Germline V gene sequence: CDR1 SEHNR, CDR2 FQNEAQ (reference sequence). The V gene lost 0 bases and the J gene lost 5 bases, with 7 bases spanning the gap. The CDR3 spells CASSLAHRETQYF. As DNA, the CDR3 is TGTGCCAGCAGCTTAGCTCATAGGGAGACCCAGTACTTC.

The chain couples TRBV19 to TRBJ2-7; D may correspond to TRBD1 or TRBD2 (7 bases each). Germline V gives CDR1 LNHDA, CDR2 SQIVND (reference sequence). The CDR3 consists of 14 residues. V shed 6 bases and J shed 4 bases, with 16 bases lying between them. DNA for the CDR3: TGTGCCAGTAGCCTCAGGGGGGGAGCGTACGAGCAGTACTTC. It yields the protein CASSLRGGAYEQYF. The full variable domain, completed using reference TRBV19 and TRBJ2-7, is DGGITQSPKYLFRKEGQNVTLSCEQNLNHDAMYWYRQDPGQGLRLIYYSQIVNDFQKGDIAEGYSVSREKKESFPLTVTSAQKNPTAFYLCASSLRGGAYEQYFGPGTRLTVT.

The chain couples TRBV19 to TRBJ1-2, with TRBD1 identical over 7 bases. CDR1 LNHDA and CDR2 SQIVND come from the germline V gene (reference sequence). V shed 3 bases, J shed 5 bases, and the junction held 6 bases outside the gene matches. The CDR3 length is 14 residues. CDR3 sequence (DNA): TGTGCCAGTAGTATCAGGGCAGGGGGGTATGGCTACACCTTC. This translates into CASSIRAGGYGYTF.

The chain has TRBV3-1 (or the pseudogene TRBV3-2) and TRBJ2-5; TRBD2 matches 14 bases. J gave up 5 bases and V 5 bases, and 10 bases lay outside the gene matches. This CDR3 contains 17 residues. Germline values: CDR1 LGHDT, CDR2 YNNKEL (reference sequence). This chain's CDR3 is CASSKGLAGDRGETQYF. The CDR3 DNA is TGTGCCAGCAGCAAGGGACTAGCGGGAGATAGAGGGGAGACCCAGTACTTC.

The CDR3 DNA is TGTGCCAGCTCACCTCGACAGGGGGCTCAGGAGACCCAGTACTTC. Amino acid sequence: CASSPRQGAQETQYF. V gene TRBV18 combines with J gene TRBJ2-5, with 10 bases fitting TRBD1. Germline V lookup: CDR1 KGHSH, CDR2 LQKENI. Trimming removed 3 bases from V and 5 bases from J; junction bases left unmatched: 6. This CDR3 is 15 amino acids long. Using reference TRBV18 and TRBJ2-5 for the parts outside the CDR3, the full variable domain is NAGVMQNPRHLVRRRGQEARLRCSPMKGHSHVYWYRQLPEEGLKFMVYLQKENIIDESGMPKERFSAEFPKEGPSILRIQQVVRGDSAAYFCASSPRQGAQETQYFGPGTRLLVL.

The chain joins TRBV25-1 to TRBJ2-7, with D uncertain. The CDR3 covers 15 residues. Trimming took off 3 bases at V and 0 bases at J, with 12 bases between the two ends. In germline, CDR1 is MGHDK, CDR2 SYGVNS. CDR3 bases: TGTGCCAGCAGTGAGCTATTAGGAAGCTCCTACGAGCAGTACTTC. This sequence encodes CASSELLGSSYEQYF.

This clone was seen only once. The chain couples TRBV12-3 or TRBV12-4 to TRBJ1-1; D unclear. With 6 bases removed from V and 5 bases from J, the gap between germline ends came to 7 bases. The CDR3 is 11 amino acids. In DNA form, the CDR3 reads TGTGCCAGCAGGGCCTTTACTGAAGCTTTCTTT. Amino acid sequence: CASRAFTEAFF.

This chain uses TRBV6-6 with TRBJ1-4, with unresolved D. Germline values: CDR1 MNHNY, CDR2 SVGAGI (reference sequence). Trimming pared 0 bases from V and 8 bases from J, leaving 10 bases between. The CDR3 has 14 amino acids. CDR3 bases: TGTGCCAGCAGTTACTCGGAGGTTGAGGAAAAACTGTTTTTT. This sequence encodes CASSYSEVEEKLFF.

This clone occurred once. The V gene is TRBV21-1, the J gene TRBJ2-7; the table's TRBD1 call for D was not verified on the DNA. TRBV21-1 is assigned pseudogene status. The CDR3 totals 15 residues. In nucleotides, the CDR3 is TGTGCCAGCAGCAAACGGGACAGGGACCTTTACGAGCAGTACTTC. Its translation: CASSKRDRDLYEQYF.